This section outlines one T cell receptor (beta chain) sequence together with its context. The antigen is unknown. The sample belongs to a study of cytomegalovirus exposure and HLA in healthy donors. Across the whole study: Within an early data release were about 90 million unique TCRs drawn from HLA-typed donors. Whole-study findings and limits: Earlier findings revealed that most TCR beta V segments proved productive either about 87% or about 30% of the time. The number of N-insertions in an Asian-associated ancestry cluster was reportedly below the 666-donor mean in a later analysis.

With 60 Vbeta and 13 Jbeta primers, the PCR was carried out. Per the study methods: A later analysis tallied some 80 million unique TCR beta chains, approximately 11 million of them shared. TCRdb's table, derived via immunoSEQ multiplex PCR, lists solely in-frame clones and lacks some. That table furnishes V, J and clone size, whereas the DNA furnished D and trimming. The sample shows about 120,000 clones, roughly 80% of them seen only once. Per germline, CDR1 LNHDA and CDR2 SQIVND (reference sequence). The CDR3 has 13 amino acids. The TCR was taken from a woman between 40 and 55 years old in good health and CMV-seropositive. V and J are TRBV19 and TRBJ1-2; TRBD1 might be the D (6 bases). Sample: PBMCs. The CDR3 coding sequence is TGTGGGAACAGGGCAAAGAGGTACTATGGCTACACCTTC. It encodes CGNRAKRYYGYTF.